The source of this T cell receptor beta chain is a study of blood T cell repertoires in COVID-19. How the authors handled the data: Using reference gene primer amplification, nucleated cell counts were estimated. Sequencing was performed with immunoSEQ multiplex PCR; in TCRdb, only in-frame clones are kept and a portion is missing. The DNA gave D and trimming, while V, J and clone size come from that table. The sample holds fewer than 300,000 clones, around nine tenths seen once. Cohorts were assigned according to the clinical history that participants reported. The CDR3 has 17 amino acids. Germline V CDR1 and CDR2: SGHRS, YFSETQ. V was trimmed by 4 bases and J by 4 bases, leaving 21 bases between them.

The V and J genes are TRBV5-1 and TRBJ2-1, with a weak D call TRBD2 (6 bases). Specimen: PBMCs or T cells enriched from blood (not recorded which). This receptor was identified in a woman between 25 and 40 years old who had recovered from COVID-19. CDR3 sequence reads: CASSPAPGVADYNEQFF. CDR3 nucleotide sequence: TGCGCCAGCAGCCCCGCCCCTGGGGTAGCGGATTACAATGAGCAGTTCTTC.